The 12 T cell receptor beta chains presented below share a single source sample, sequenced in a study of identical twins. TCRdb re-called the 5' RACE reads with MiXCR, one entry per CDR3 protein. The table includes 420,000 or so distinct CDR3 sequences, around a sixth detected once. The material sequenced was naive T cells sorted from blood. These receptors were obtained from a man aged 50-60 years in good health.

The DNA for the CDR3 is TGTGCCATCCCACCCGACAGGGATCTAGCACCATCTCGAGATGAGCAGTTCTTC. It is translated as CAIPPDRDLAPSRDEQFF. This rearrangement joins TRBV10-3 to TRBJ2-1; 7 nucleotides match TRBD1. There are 18 residues in the CDR3. V trimming: 8 bases; J trimming: 8 bases; junction bases outside the gene matches: 24. Germline CDR1 ENHRY, CDR2 SYGVKD.

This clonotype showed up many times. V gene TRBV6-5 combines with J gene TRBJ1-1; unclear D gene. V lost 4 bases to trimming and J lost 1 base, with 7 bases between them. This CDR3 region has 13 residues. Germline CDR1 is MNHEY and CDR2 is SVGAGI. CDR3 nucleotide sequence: TGTGCCAGCAGTTTCTTTTCGAACACTGAAGCTTTCTTT. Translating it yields CASSFFSNTEAFF.

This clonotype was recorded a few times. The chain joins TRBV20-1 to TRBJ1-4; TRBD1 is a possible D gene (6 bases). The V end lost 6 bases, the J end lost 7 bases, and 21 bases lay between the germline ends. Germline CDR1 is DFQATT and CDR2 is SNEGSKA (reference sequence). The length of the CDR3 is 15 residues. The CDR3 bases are TGCAGTGCCCCCGCGGGGGGGGCTCTTGGTGAAAAACTGTTTTTT. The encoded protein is CSAPAGGALGEKLFF.

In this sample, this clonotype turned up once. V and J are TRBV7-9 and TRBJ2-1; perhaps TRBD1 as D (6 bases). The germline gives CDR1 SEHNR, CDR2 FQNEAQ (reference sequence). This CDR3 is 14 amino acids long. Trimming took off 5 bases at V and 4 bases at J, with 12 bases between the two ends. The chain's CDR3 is CASSRTESYNEQFF. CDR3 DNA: TGTGCCAGCAGCAGGACAGAGTCGTACAATGAGCAGTTCTTC.

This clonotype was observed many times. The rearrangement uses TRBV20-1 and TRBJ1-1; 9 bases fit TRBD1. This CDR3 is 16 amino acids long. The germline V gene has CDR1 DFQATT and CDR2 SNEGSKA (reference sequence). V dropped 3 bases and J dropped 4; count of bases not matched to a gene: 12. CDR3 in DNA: TGCAGTGCTAGCCCGAACAGGGGGCTAGGAAGCACTGAAGCTTTCTTT. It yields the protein CSASPNRGLGSTEAFF.

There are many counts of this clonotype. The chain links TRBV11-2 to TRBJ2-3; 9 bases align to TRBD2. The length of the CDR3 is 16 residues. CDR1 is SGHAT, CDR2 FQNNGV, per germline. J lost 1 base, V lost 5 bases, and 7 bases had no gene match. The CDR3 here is CASSDSAGGRTDTQYF. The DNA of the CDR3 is TGTGCCAGCAGCGACTCGGCGGGAGGGCGCACAGATACGCAGTATTTT.

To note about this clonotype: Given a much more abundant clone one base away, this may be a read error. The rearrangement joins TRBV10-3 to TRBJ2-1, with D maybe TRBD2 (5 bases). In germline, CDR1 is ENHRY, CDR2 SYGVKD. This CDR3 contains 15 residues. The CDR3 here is CAITMTGSSYNEQLF. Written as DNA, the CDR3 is TGTGCCATCACCATGACGGGGAGCTCCTACAATGAGCAGCTCTTC.

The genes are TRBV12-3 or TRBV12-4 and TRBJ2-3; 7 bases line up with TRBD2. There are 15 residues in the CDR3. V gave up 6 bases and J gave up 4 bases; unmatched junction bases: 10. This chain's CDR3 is CASSPSGATPDTQYF. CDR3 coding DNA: TGTGCCAGCAGCCCAAGCGGGGCCACCCCAGATACGCAGTATTTT.

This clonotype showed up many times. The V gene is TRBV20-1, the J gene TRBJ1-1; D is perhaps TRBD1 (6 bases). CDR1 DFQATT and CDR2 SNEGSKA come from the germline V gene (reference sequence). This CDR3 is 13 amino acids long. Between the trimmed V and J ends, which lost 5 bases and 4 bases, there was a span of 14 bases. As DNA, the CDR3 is TGCAGTGCTCGGCGACAGGAGATCACTGAAGCTTTCTTT. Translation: CSARRQEITEAFF.

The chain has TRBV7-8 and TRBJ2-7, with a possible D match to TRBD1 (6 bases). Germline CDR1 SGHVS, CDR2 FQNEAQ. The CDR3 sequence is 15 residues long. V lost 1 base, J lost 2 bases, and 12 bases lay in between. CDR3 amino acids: CASSLVAGATYEQYF. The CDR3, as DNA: TGTGCCAGCAGCTTAGTGGCAGGGGCCACCTACGAGCAGTACTTC.

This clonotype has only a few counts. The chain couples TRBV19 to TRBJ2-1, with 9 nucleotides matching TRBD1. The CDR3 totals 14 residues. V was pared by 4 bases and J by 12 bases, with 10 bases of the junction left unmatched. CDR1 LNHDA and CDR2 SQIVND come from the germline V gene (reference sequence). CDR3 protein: CASSTGTGRIGQFF. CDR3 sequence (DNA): TGTGCCAGTAGTACCGGGACAGGGAGGATCGGGCAGTTCTTC.

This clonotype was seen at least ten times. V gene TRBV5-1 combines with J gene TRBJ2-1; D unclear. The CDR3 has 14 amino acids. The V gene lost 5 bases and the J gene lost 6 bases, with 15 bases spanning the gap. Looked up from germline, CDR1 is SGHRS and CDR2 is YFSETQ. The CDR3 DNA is TGCGCCAGCAGTGACGACCGATGGCCCAATGAGCAGTTCTTC. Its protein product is CASSDDRWPNEQFF.